The source of this TCR beta chain is a study of graft-versus-host responses after intestinal transplantation. Overall study context: Among the recipients, transplants were multivisceral, liver-intestinal, or isolated intestinal. Recipients across the board were started on anti-thymocyte globulin induction, then kept on tacrolimus and steroids for around 3 years.

Germline CDR1 and CDR2: SEHNR and FQNEAQ (reference sequence). The V gene lost 5 bases and the J gene lost 1 base, with 9 bases spanning the gap. The CDR3 has 15 amino acids. Assay: immunoSEQ multiplex PCR; the TCRdb copy retains only in-frame clones and omits some. The sample consists of about 130,000 clones, approximately 92% of them appearing once. Comments on this clone: Its target is unknown.

This TCR was recovered from a human donor who received an intestinal transplant. Source: unstimulated CD4+ T cells sorted from spleen or lymph node cells, taken before intestinal transplant. This chain connects TRBV7-9 to TRBJ2-6; D gene ambiguous. This CDR3 reads CASSQLISGANVLTF. CDR3 sequence (DNA): TGTGCCAGCAGCCAGCTTATTTCTGGGGCCAACGTCCTGACTTTC.